This TCR beta chain appears in the sequencing data of a study of shared clonotypes between healthy human individuals. Replicate PCRs from sorted subsets contained roughly 200 ng DNA, which is some 29,000 T cell genomes. The protocol was immunoSEQ multiplex PCR, while the TCRdb copy is restricted to in-frame clones and leaves out a portion. Seen here are some 2,500,000 clones, 80% to 95% observed once, and the top ten hold approximately 0.4%. CDR3 length equals 14 residues. V was pared by 3 bases and J by 4 bases, with 12 bases between. Germline values: CDR1 SNHLY, CDR2 FYNNEI. Remarks on this clone: The antigen remains undetermined.

Overall study results and limits: Sampling involved blood alone; tissue repertoires likely differ.

Every donor was a Caucasian adult from Nashville, Tennessee. Splitting of CD4+ cells produced CD45RA+ naive and CD45RA-negative memory subsets. The chain carries TRBV2 and TRBJ2-5; D ambiguous. Sequencing was done on a sample of naive CD4+ T cells from PBMCs. Regarding subset: CD45RA+ positively selected. This sequence was found in a man aged 18 to 30 in good health. Some clones in this sample may be carry-over from other donors' samples. The CDR3 sequence is CASSEVVPRETQYF. CDR3 sequence (DNA): TGTGCCAGCAGTGAGGTAGTTCCGCGAGAGACCCAGTACTTC.